This T cell receptor (beta chain) comes out of a study of T-cell memory formation after mild COVID-19. Overall study results and limits: The second-wave clones peaking on day 37 were not confirmed as SARS-CoV-2-specific. Shrinking CD4+ clones resided mostly in CM and EM, and CD8+ ones in EMRA. Cross-reactive memory seemingly joined, as some responding clones were found in pre-infection memory.

Regarding this clonotype: No antigen is known for it.

V lost 0 bases to trimming and J lost 8 bases, with 20 bases between them. The CDR3 is 17 residues long. The germline V gene encodes CDR1 LGHNA and CDR2 YNFKEQ. 5'RACE primed from the constant segment yielded TCR alpha and TCR beta cDNA libraries bearing sample barcodes and UMIs. TCRdb reanalysed the 5' RACE reads using MiXCR and keeps one entry per CDR3 protein. The table includes over 450,000 distinct CDR3 sequences, approximately 20% detected once. This chain joins TRBV4-2 and TRBJ2-1, with D possibly being TRBD1 (7 bases). Sequenced sample: PBMCs or a T cell subset sorted from them (not recorded which). The source is an adult woman who had mild COVID-19 (a few samples of this study predate the infection). Cell type and time point are not known. The CDR3 DNA reads TGTGCCAGCAGCCAAGATGGGTCGTGGACAGGAGGGGATGAGCAGTTCTTC. It encodes CASSQDGSWTGGDEQFF.